The 17 T cell receptor beta chains below come from one sample, sequenced in a study of blood T cell repertoires in COVID-19. Profiling relied on immunoSEQ multiplex PCR, and the TCRdb table lists in-frame clones only, not all of them. The sample lists about 150,000 clones; about 83% were seen once. The sample was peripheral blood. These receptors all come from a man between 50 and 59 years old with acute or convalescent COVID-19.

The CDR3 is CASSLGQGVTEAFF. The CDR3 DNA reads TGCGCCAGCAGCTTGGGCCAGGGGGTCACTGAAGCTTTCTTT. The chain carries TRBV5-1 and TRBJ1-1, with 7 bases matching TRBD1. Trimming cost V 0 bases and J 4 bases; bases outside gene matches: 3. The length of the CDR3 is 14 residues. CDR1 and CDR2 from the germline V gene are SGHRS and YFSETQ.

This clone came up a few times. The chain is built from TRBV6-4 and TRBJ2-2; a weak D match, TRBD1 (5 bases). Germline values: CDR1 MRHNA, CDR2 SNTAGT. This CDR3 has 12 amino acids. V was clipped by 6 bases and J by 5 bases, with 7 bases between them. The CDR3 DNA follows: TGTGCCAGCAGAAAGGGGACCGGGGAGCTGTTTTTT. Translated, it gives CASRKGTGELFF.

The V call is TRBV19, the J call TRBJ2-3; D is possibly TRBD2 (7 bases). Germline V gives CDR1 LNHDA, CDR2 SQIVND (reference sequence). Between the trimmed V and J ends, which lost 3 bases and 1 base, there was a span of 14 bases. The CDR3 sequence is 16 residues long. CDR3 in amino acids: CASSIAGATGTDTQYF. The DNA of the CDR3 is TGTGCCAGTAGTATCGCGGGGGCGACGGGCACAGATACGCAGTATTTT.

This chain links TRBV10-3 with TRBJ1-2; maybe TRBD1 (6 bases). Germline V lookup: CDR1 ENHRY, CDR2 SYGVKD. CDR3 length: 14 residues. The ends were cut back, 0 bases at V and 8 bases at J, with 13 bases in the middle. For the CDR3, the DNA is TGTGCCATCAGTGAGTCGACAGGACAGAGAGGCTACACCTTC. Amino acids: CAISESTGQRGYTF.

J is TRBJ2-7 and V is TRBV15, with D perhaps matching TRBD2 (5 bases). The V end lost 0 bases, the J end lost 3 bases, and 6 bases lay between the germline ends. Germline-derived CDR1 and CDR2 are LNHNV and YYDKDF (reference sequence). The CDR3 contains 13 residues. The CDR3 nucleotides are TGTGCCACCAGCAGAGATCGGGGCTACGAGCAGTACTTC. Protein: CATSRDRGYEQYF.

This chain links TRBV11-2 with TRBJ2-3; 10 bases are shared with TRBD2. The CDR3 sequence is 16 residues long. V shed 5 bases and J 2 bases; nucleotides not matched to a gene: 7. The germline V gene encodes CDR1 SGHAT and CDR2 FQNNGV. The CDR3 loop is CASSHQRGGLTDTQYF. CDR3 DNA: TGTGCCAGCAGCCACCAGCGGGGGGGCCTCACAGATACGCAGTATTTT.

The chain combines TRBV18 with TRBJ1-2, with 8 bases identical to TRBD1. Germline V CDR1 and CDR2: KGHSH, LQKENI. V dropped 3 bases and J dropped 4; count of bases not matched to a gene: 4. The CDR3 has 14 amino acids. The DNA of the CDR3 is TGTGCCAGCTCACCGGACAGGGCTGCCTATGGCTACACCTTC. Amino acids: CASSPDRAAYGYTF.

As concerns this clone: At the DNA level, this CDR3 is encoded by other sequences in the same sample as well. The chain joins TRBV5-1 to TRBJ2-2; D is unclear. Germline-derived CDR1 and CDR2 are SGHRS and YFSETQ. Trimming took 0 bases from V and 0 from J, leaving 6 bases between them. The CDR3 is 15 amino acids. Here the CDR3 reads CASSLVSANTGELFF. The CDR3 region has the DNA TGCGCCAGCAGCTTGGTGTCCGCGAACACCGGGGAGCTGTTTTTT.

The chain is built from TRBV10-3 and TRBJ1-1; 7 bases are shared with TRBD1. V dropped 8 bases and J dropped 3; count of bases not matched to a gene: 9. The CDR3 covers 14 residues. Germline CDR1 ENHRY, CDR2 SYGVKD. The CDR3 bases are TGTGCCATCGGGACCATAACAGGGGACACTGAAGCTTTCTTT. It translates to CAIGTITGDTEAFF.

The CDR3 loop reads CASSLVAEQYF. CDR3 DNA: TGTGCCAGCAGTTTAGTGGCCGAGCAGTACTTC. J is TRBJ2-7 and V is TRBV12-3 or TRBV12-4; the D is unclear. The CDR3 has 11 residues. V dropped 1 base and J dropped 6 bases, with 4 bases sitting between them.

This sequence joins TRBV7-8 and TRBJ2-5, with TRBD1 identical over 9 bases. Germline assignment: CDR1 SGHVS and CDR2 FQNEAQ. After removal of 3 bases from V and 4 bases from J, the junction contained 9 bases not matched to a gene. CDR3 length: 16 residues. The CDR3 reads CASSFNVGQGLETQYF. In nucleotides, the CDR3 is TGTGCCAGCAGCTTTAATGTAGGACAGGGGCTAGAGACCCAGTACTTC.

This chain joins TRBV3-1 (or the pseudogene TRBV3-2) and TRBJ2-1, with TRBD1 matching over 8 bases. With V trimmed by 1 base and J by 8 bases, 7 bases remained unmatched. The CDR3 runs to 15 residues. Per germline, CDR1 LGHDT and CDR2 YNNKEL (reference sequence). CDR3 residues: CASSQAQGAWDEQFF. DNA of the CDR3: TGTGCCAGCAGCCAAGCGCAGGGGGCTTGGGATGAGCAGTTCTTC.

DNA for the CDR3: TGTGCCAGCAGGCTACGGAGCGGGGCGGGGGGAGAGGCAGATACGCAGTATTTT. This gives the protein CASRLRSGAGGEADTQYF. This rearrangement joins TRBV19 to TRBJ2-3; 8 bases map to TRBD2. V dropped 9 bases and J dropped 4; count of bases not matched to a gene: 21. Germline CDR1 reads LNHDA; CDR2 reads SQIVND (reference sequence). This CDR3 contains 18 residues.

V usage is TRBV14 and J usage is TRBJ1-2; D remains ambiguous. The CDR3 is made up of 12 amino acids. Per germline, CDR1 SGHDN and CDR2 FVKESK. Trimming cost V 4 bases and J 4 bases, with 7 bases left between them. The DNA for the CDR3 is TGTGCCAGCAGCCCCTCTAGCTATGGCTACACCTTC. It is translated as CASSPSSYGYTF.

This clone appeared a few times. V usage is TRBV5-8 and J usage is TRBJ1-1; weak D call: TRBD1 (6 bases). V was trimmed by 4 bases and J by 4 bases, leaving 17 bases between them. CDR3 length: 15 amino acids. Germline assignment: CDR1 SGHTS and CDR2 YDEGEE. The CDR3 DNA reads TGTGCCAGCAGCCTCGGGAGGGGGTTGAGCACTGAAGCTTTCTTT. It translates to CASSLGRGLSTEAFF.

The chain links TRBV5-1 to TRBJ2-1; 8 bases agree with TRBD2. V lost 3 bases, J lost 5 bases, and 7 bases stayed unmatched. The germline CDR1 and CDR2 sequences are SGHRS and YFSETQ. The CDR3 has 15 amino acids. The CDR3 coding sequence is TGCGCCAGCAGCTACCGGAACGGGGGGGACAATGAGCAGTTCTTC. It yields the protein CASSYRNGGDNEQFF.

The rearrangement joins TRBV19 to TRBJ2-3, with a tentative D call TRBD2 (7 bases). CDR1 is LNHDA, CDR2 SQIVND, per germline (reference sequence). The V end was cut by 4 bases, the J end by 0 bases, with 17 bases between. This CDR3 contains 17 residues. CDR3 nucleotide sequence: TGTGCCAGTAGTAAAGGGGGACTACATTCTAGCACAGATACGCAGTATTTT. Its translation: CASSKGGLHSSTDTQYF.